This record covers a single TCR beta chain. The target of this receptor is not known. Qualities for individual bases were not recorded, and no much larger clone is one base off. V lost 0 bases and J lost 5 bases, and the count of bases not matched to a germline gene is 8. From the germline V gene (reference sequence), CDR1 is GTSNPN and CDR2 is SVGIG. The CDR3 runs 16 residues from the cysteine to the phenylalanine. The read is trimmed to its CDR3 DNA, 48 bases read in frame from base 1. The collaborating institutions used their own protocols to collect whole blood in K2EDTA tubes. For TCRbeta analysis, collaborators shipped samples in one of three forms: frozen whole blood, isolated PBMCs, or DNA extracted from either of those sample types. The sample is drawn from a study of blood T cell repertoires in COVID-19 (dated by TCRdb to the early 2020s). For context, the study as a whole: Samples covering the acute and convalescent phases of COVID-19 were provided by collaborators in the United States, Italy and Spain. The repertoires were released in a freely available public database meant as a resource for research on the immune response to SARS-CoV-2. Subjects who had been exposed to COVID-19, were actively infected with it, or had recovered from it provided the deeply sampled blood TCRbeta repertoires that made up the dataset. The prospective study material was composed of cDNA or gDNA derived from T cells, B-cell-depleted T cells, or PBMCs. Nearly every sample came with metadata listing a de-identified subject ID, COVID-19 status, age in years and sex. Where HLA class I and class II types were available, the types were taken from metadata supplied by the sample provider, not from assay-based typing. The samples were drawn from the first 160 participants of the ongoing ImmuneRACE study and from under 1,500 subjects provided by 6 global collaborators. General study outcomes and caveats: Clinical and demographic metadata were provided uncurated, with the amount varying by source and participant.

TCRbeta CDR3 regions were amplified from genomic DNA using the immunoSEQ Assay, a bias-controlled multiplex PCR. The source study handled its data this way. Within the assay, amplification of reference gene primers was used to estimate how many nucleated cells each sample contained. To quantify the absolute abundance of each unique TCRbeta CDR3 rearrangement, sequence reads were collapsed and filtered. Productive Simpson clonality was computed per sample as the square root of Simpson's diversity index over productive rearrangements. TCRdb provides this immuneACCESS table in a form limited to in-frame rearrangements. Some clones are lacking; in checked studies, under half of them reflect an unresolved V gene, and why the rest are absent is not known. For V, J and clone size, that table is used; D and trimming come from the DNA. A total of approximately 49,000 clones appear in this sample, roughly 82% of them only once. The ten largest clones represent roughly 2.5% of the sample.

The sequence was collected from a woman in her sixties or seventies with acute or convalescent COVID-19. Sequenced input: peripheral blood. The sequence joins TRBV30 to TRBJ2-2; 8 nucleotides in the junction match TRBD2. The nucleotide sequence reads TGTGCCTGGAGTGTTAGTGCGGGAGGACCTACCGGGGAGCTGTTTTTT. Protein translation: CAWSVSAGGPTGELFF. The full variable domain, completed from the reference TRBV30 and TRBJ2-2 proteins outside the CDR3, reads SQTIHQWPATLVQPVGSPLSLECTVEGTSNPNLYWYRQAAGRGLQLLFYSVGIGQISSEVPQNLSASRPQDRQFILSSKKLLLSDSGFYLCAWSVSAGGPTGELFFGEGSRLTVL.